This entry lists 29 T cell receptor beta chains sequenced from one sample in a study of cytomegalovirus exposure and HLA in healthy donors. With 60 Vbeta and 13 Jbeta primers, the PCR was carried out. Data came from immunoSEQ multiplex PCR; TCRdb stores just in-frame clones and leaves some out. Of 170,000 or so clones detected, about four fifths appear once; the ten largest clones hold roughly 0.5%. The sample consisted of PBMCs. These receptors came from a woman aged 45-65 years in good health and CMV-seronegative.

The rearrangement joins TRBV28 to TRBJ2-3; 7 nucleotides agree with TRBD2. Germline CDR1 reads MDHEN; CDR2 reads SYDVKM. The CDR3 extends over 16 amino acids. Germline trimming cut 10 bases from V and 0 bases from J; bases unmatched to any gene: 13. The CDR3 coding sequence is TGTGCCACACAGATGGGGGAGGGCCTCAGCACAGATACGCAGTATTTT. Translation: CATQMGEGLSTDTQYF.

The V call is TRBV7-9, the J call TRBJ1-2; possible D gene TRBD1, 6 bases. Germline-derived CDR1 and CDR2 are SEHNR and FQNEAQ (reference sequence). The V end was cut by 4 bases, the J end by 5 bases, with 29 bases between. The CDR3 totals 19 residues. CDR3 protein: CASSYIEGDGPRSVYGYTF. The CDR3 DNA reads TGTGCCAGCAGCTATATCGAGGGGGACGGGCCTAGAAGTGTGTATGGCTACACCTTC.

The table lists this clone with a few counts. This chain joins TRBV4-1 and TRBJ2-7; 8 bases map to TRBD2. Germline values: CDR1 MGHRA, CDR2 YSYEKL. The J segment lost 4 bases and the V segment lost 3 bases, leaving 14 bases of the junction unmatched. This CDR3 has 17 amino acids. This chain's CDR3 is CASSHARGAGDLYEQYF. The DNA of the CDR3 is TGCGCCAGCAGCCACGCCAGGGGAGCGGGAGATCTATACGAGCAGTACTTC.

For this clone: The sample carries other DNA sequences with the same CDR3. This chain connects TRBV5-1 to TRBJ1-1; no definite D call. The CDR3 totals 14 residues. CDR1 and CDR2 from the germline V gene are SGHRS and YFSETQ. V was pared by 2 bases and J by 1 base, with 9 bases between. The CDR3 coding sequence is TGCGCCAGCAGCTTAGTTGCAGGGAACACTGAAGCTTTCTTT. It translates to CASSLVAGNTEAFF.

V is TRBV9 and J is TRBJ2-3; 7 bases align to TRBD2. The CDR3 contains 16 residues. Trimming took 0 bases from V and 2 from J; bases not matched to a gene: 6. Germline-derived CDR1 and CDR2 are SGDLS and YYNGEE. This chain's CDR3 is CASSVGVGGYTDTQYF. The CDR3 bases are TGTGCCAGCAGCGTAGGGGTGGGAGGGTACACAGATACGCAGTATTTT.

This chain connects TRBV2 to TRBJ1-3, with 9 nucleotides matching TRBD1. Germline trimming cut 9 bases from V and 3 bases from J; bases unmatched to any gene: 3. The CDR3 extends over 13 amino acids. The V gene's germline CDR1 is SNHLY and CDR2 FYNNEI. CDR3 in DNA: TGTGCCAGTGGACAGGGGATTGGAAACACCATATATTTT. Amino acid sequence: CASGQGIGNTIYF.

This clone was seen more than once but under ten times. The V call is TRBV6-6, the J call TRBJ2-7, with a possible D match to TRBD1 (5 bases). The CDR3 runs to 15 residues. V lost 0 bases and J lost 0, with 9 bases in between. The germline V gene has CDR1 MNHNY and CDR2 SVGAGI (reference sequence). CDR3 sequence reads: CASSYSPTASYEQYF. The CDR3 coding sequence is TGTGCCAGCAGTTACTCCCCGACAGCCTCCTACGAGCAGTACTTC.

The rearrangement joins TRBV5-4 to TRBJ2-5, with D unclear. CDR1 is SGHNT and CDR2 is YYREEE in the germline V gene (reference sequence). The CDR3 has 15 residues. With 4 bases removed from V and 4 bases from J, the gap between germline ends came to 17 bases. The CDR3 DNA follows: TGTGCCAGCAGCCTCCCGGGTCGGATAGGAGAGACCCAGTACTTC. Amino acid sequence: CASSLPGRIGETQYF. The variable domain in full, with the rest retrieved from reference TRBV5-4 and TRBJ2-5, is ETGVTQSPTHLIKTRGQQVTLRCSSQSGHNTVSWYQQALGQGPQFIFQYYREEENGRGNFPPRFSGLQFPNYSSELNVNALELDDSALYLCASSLPGRIGETQYFGPGTRLLVL.

The rearrangement joins TRBV30 to TRBJ1-1, with TRBD1 matching 10 bases. Germline V gives CDR1 GTSNPN, CDR2 SVGIG (reference sequence). V shed 3 bases, J shed 5 bases, and the junction held 15 bases outside the gene matches. The length of the CDR3 is 17 residues. CDR3 sequence (DNA): TGTGCCTGGAGGATGACCGAGGACAGGGGGAAGGGGACTGAAGCTTTCTTT. Its protein product is CAWRMTEDRGKGTEAFF.

This clone is a singleton in its sample. The V and J genes are TRBV9 and TRBJ2-7; D is perhaps TRBD2 (6 bases). The germline gives CDR1 SGDLS, CDR2 YYNGEE. V gave up 3 bases and J gave up 9 bases, with 16 bases separating them. The CDR3 consists of 13 residues. CDR3 in DNA: TGTGCCAGCAGCGCAACGGGACTGTCGATGCAGTACTTC. This gives the protein CASSATGLSMQYF.

The V call is TRBV6-1, the J call TRBJ2-7, with 7 bases that match TRBD1. Germline lookup yields CDR1 MNHNS and CDR2 SASEGT. This CDR3 has 14 residues. J lost 3 bases, V lost 1 base, and 3 bases had no gene match. The CDR3 spells CASSEGAGGYEQYF. The CDR3 DNA is TGTGCCAGCAGTGAAGGGGCAGGGGGCTACGAGCAGTACTTC.

This sequence joins TRBV27 and TRBJ2-2, with a tentative D call TRBD2 (6 bases). Looked up from germline, CDR1 is MNHEY and CDR2 is SMNVEV (reference sequence). The CDR3 totals 14 residues. The V end lost 5 bases, the J end lost 4 bases, and 11 bases lay between the germline ends. This CDR3 reads CASSQGGTTGELFF. The CDR3 DNA follows: TGTGCCAGCAGTCAAGGCGGGACCACCGGGGAGCTGTTTTTT.

This chain joins TRBV28 and TRBJ2-1; TRBD1 agrees at 10 bases. From germline, CDR1 is MDHEN and CDR2 SYDVKM. This CDR3 spans 15 amino acids. Trimming removed 3 bases from V and 2 bases from J; junction bases left unmatched: 1. Here the CDR3 reads CASSLTGGPYNEQFF. In nucleotides, the CDR3 is TGTGCCAGCAGTTTGACAGGGGGCCCCTACAATGAGCAGTTCTTC.

The count of this clone is one. CDR3 DNA sequence: TGCGCCAGCAGCCAAGATACTAGCGGGAGCACGCCCAATGAGCAGTTCTTC. Protein product: CASSQDTSGSTPNEQFF. This chain joins TRBV4-1 and TRBJ2-1, with TRBD2 identical over 11 bases. Losses at the gene ends were 0 bases for V and 6 bases for J; bases not matched to a gene: 7. CDR3 size: 17 residues. The V gene's germline CDR1 is MGHRA and CDR2 YSYEKL.

This clone was observed a single time. The chain has TRBV9 and TRBJ1-4; TRBD1 might be the D (6 bases). V was cut by 3 bases and J by 8 bases, with 17 bases left in between. This CDR3 has 15 residues. Germline V gene data show CDR1 as SGDLS and CDR2 as YYNGEE. The DNA for the CDR3 is TGTGCCAGCAGCGCCGAGGGGGGGCAATGGGAAAAACTGTTTTTT. It specifies CASSAEGGQWEKLFF.

This chain links TRBV2 with TRBJ2-3, with D perhaps TRBD2 (6 bases). Germline-derived CDR1 and CDR2 are SNHLY and FYNNEI. This CDR3 is built from 14 residues. The V and J ends lost 3 bases and 5 bases respectively, with 12 bases between them. CDR3 nucleotide sequence: TGTGCCAGCAGTGACTCCCCGGGAGTAGATACGCAGTATTTT. Translation gives CASSDSPGVDTQYF. The full variable domain, rest sourced from reference TRBV2 and TRBJ2-3, is EPEVTQTPSHQVTQMGQEVILRCVPISNHLYFYWYRQILGQKVEFLVSFYNNEISEKSEIFDDQFSVERPDGSNFTLKIRSTKLEDSAMYFCASSDSPGVDTQYFGPGTRLTVL.

The V gene is TRBV28, the J gene TRBJ1-1, with a weak D call TRBD1 (5 bases). Germline V gene sequence: CDR1 MDHEN, CDR2 SYDVKM. Deletions cut 2 bases from V and 1 base from J, with 8 bases between. This CDR3 region has 14 residues. CDR3 in amino acids: CASSLTDRNTEAFF. The CDR3, as DNA: TGTGCCAGCAGTTTAACCGACAGGAACACTGAAGCTTTCTTT.

CDR3 DNA: TGTGCCAGCAGCCCCCTCGTGCGGGGGAACACTGAAGCTTTCTTT. Translating gives CASSPLVRGNTEAFF. This sequence joins TRBV7-8 and TRBJ1-1; D not certain. Trimming pared 5 bases from V and 1 base from J, leaving 14 bases between. This CDR3 is built from 15 residues. CDR1 and CDR2 from the germline V gene are SGHVS and FQNEAQ. The full variable domain, in which reference TRBV7-8 and TRBJ1-1 provide the parts outside the CDR3, is GAGVSQSPRYKVAKRGQDVALRCDPISGHVSLFWYQQALGQGPEFLTYFQNEAQLDKSGLPSDRFFAERPEGSVSTLKIQRTQQEDSAVYLCASSPLVRGNTEAFFGQGTRLTVV.

This sequence joins TRBV18 and TRBJ2-1; the D is unclear. CDR1 and CDR2 from the germline V gene are KGHSH and LQKENI. V was cut by 1 base and J by 9 bases, with 7 bases left in between. CDR3 length equals 12 residues. CDR3 sequence reads: CASSPRSSEQFF. The CDR3 bases are TGTGCCAGCTCACCACGGTCGAGTGAGCAGTTCTTC.

The J gene is TRBJ1-5, the V gene TRBV10-1; D may be TRBD1 (6 bases). Germline loops: CDR1 WNHNN, CDR2 SYGVQD (reference sequence). The ends were cut back, 5 bases at V and 3 bases at J, with 29 bases in the middle. The CDR3 is 20 residues long. Here the CDR3 reads CASSSIPLLKTGGDNQPQHF. For the CDR3, the DNA is TGCGCCAGCAGTTCGATCCCCCTATTAAAGACAGGAGGTGACAATCAGCCCCAGCATTTT.

The rearrangement links TRBV12-5 to TRBJ2-3; D is undetermined. V dropped 7 bases and J dropped 4 bases, with 9 bases sitting between them. This CDR3 has 12 residues. The V gene's germline CDR1 is LGHNT and CDR2 FRNRAP. CDR3 nucleotide sequence: TGTGCTAGTGCGACGGAGTCAGATACGCAGTATTTT. It codes for CASATESDTQYF.

The table lists this clone with a count of one. The chain employs TRBV5-1 and TRBJ2-7; 7 bases fit TRBD1. J was trimmed by 3 bases and V by 3 bases; bases with no gene match: 9. Germline CDR1 reads SGHRS; CDR2 reads YFSETQ. CDR3 size: 15 residues. CDR3 coding DNA: TGCGCCAGCAGCTCGACCGGGACAGTGAACTACGAGCAGTACTTC. This sequence encodes CASSSTGTVNYEQYF.

The V gene is TRBV7-2, the J gene TRBJ1-6; D is perhaps TRBD1 (6 bases). Germline V lookup: CDR1 SGHTA, CDR2 FQGNSA. Trimming removed 5 bases at V and 10 bases at J, with 15 bases between. This CDR3 is built from 14 residues. As DNA, the CDR3 is TGTGCCAGCAGCCGGATCAGGGGTGGATCACCCCTCCACTTT. Encoded protein: CASSRIRGGSPLHF.

This chain connects TRBV7-2 to TRBJ2-3, with D hard to call. The V end was cut by 2 bases, the J end by 7 bases, with 7 bases between. Germline V gene data show CDR1 as SGHTA and CDR2 as FQGNSA. The CDR3 has 12 residues. Written as DNA, the CDR3 is TGTGCCAGCAGCTTATCGGTGAATACGCAGTATTTT. This sequence encodes CASSLSVNTQYF.

The table lists this clone with a few counts. The chain couples TRBV18 to TRBJ2-3; D is undetermined. The V and J ends lost 3 bases and 3 bases respectively, with 7 bases between them. The CDR3 contains 13 residues. CDR1 is KGHSH, CDR2 LQKENI, per germline. CDR3 bases: TGTGCCAGCTCACCCTCCCCGACAGATACGCAGTATTTT. Its translation is CASSPSPTDTQYF.

This clone was observed a few times. The V and J genes are TRBV21-1 and TRBJ2-1; the listed D gene, TRBD2, was not tested against the DNA. TRBV21-1 is recorded as a pseudogene. The CDR3 has 17 residues. CDR3 nucleotides: TGTGCCAGCAGCAAAGCGCAGCCTAGCTCGGGGGACAATGAGCAGTTCTTC. Translation gives CASSKAQPSSGDNEQFF.

This clone was recorded a few times. V gene TRBV7-2 combines with J gene TRBJ2-4; a weak D match, TRBD1 (6 bases). CDR3 length equals 16 residues. Germline-derived CDR1 and CDR2 are SGHTA and FQGNSA. The V and J ends lost 5 bases and 6 bases respectively, with 20 bases between them. The CDR3 here is CASSGQGPASVNIQYF. CDR3 nucleotide sequence: TGTGCCAGCAGCGGGCAGGGGCCGGCTTCGGTAAACATTCAGTACTTC. Complete variable domain (other parts from reference TRBV7-2 and TRBJ2-4): GAGVSQSPSNKVTEKGKDVELRCDPISGHTALYWYRQSLGQGLEFLIYFQGNSAPDKSGLPSDRFSAERTGGSVSTLTIQRTQQEDSAVYLCASSGQGPASVNIQYFGAGTRLSVL.

This clone was detected once. The chain is built from TRBV4-1 and TRBJ2-2; D possibly corresponds to TRBD1 (5 bases). Trimming cost V 0 bases and J 3 bases, with 11 bases left between them. Germline assignment: CDR1 MGHRA and CDR2 YSYEKL. CDR3 size: 16 residues. The CDR3 is CASSQDGRVDTGELFF. Here the CDR3 DNA reads TGCGCCAGCAGCCAAGACGGCAGGGTGGACACCGGGGAGCTGTTTTTT.

The rearrangement uses TRBV29-1 and TRBJ1-4; D uncertain. Trimming shortened V by 7 bases and J by 0 bases, and 12 bases separated the two germline ends. In germline, CDR1 is SQVTM, CDR2 ANQGSEA. This CDR3 has 14 amino acids. The CDR3 bases are TGCAGCGCTGTGGGAGGTGCAACTAATGAAAAACTGTTTTTT. As protein: CSAVGGATNEKLFF.